This is a list of T cell receptor beta chains from one sample in a study of blood T cell repertoires in COVID-19. The repertoire was sequenced with immunoSEQ multiplex PCR; TCRdb's copy has only in-frame clones and lacks some. The sample consists of approximately 50,000 clones, approximately 90% of them appearing once. The sequenced sample consisted of peripheral blood. The source is a woman older than 75 with acute or convalescent COVID-19. Both conserved end residues are part of each CDR3.

TRBV2,CASRASGGRTGELFF
TRBV19,CASRITGTGELFF
TRBV4-1,CASSQVRGTNIQYF
TRBV7-7,CASSLRRGSSGGGETQYF
TRBV5-4,CASSLARGIETQYF
TRBV19,CASTDLTGGTVEAFF
TRBV5-1,CASSRTGGDGEKLFF
TRBV3-1/TRBV3-2,CASSPRISSYNEQFF
TRBV5-1,CASSPGFGQGLNTIYF
TRBV5-1,CASSLAQSTDTQYF
TRBV7-7,CASSLAGVQGLGYTF
TRBV19,CASRSVADRGPLKYGYTF
TRBV20-1,CSASIGAGGETQYF
TRBV4-2,CASSRDSATTNEKLFF
TRBV5-1,CASSLARGGADTQYF
TRBV10-2,CASSELDTEAFF
TRBV19,CASRRTGVNTEAFF
TRBV5-5,CASSLAGMRTGELFF
TRBV3-1/TRBV3-2,CASSQDPGAGANVLTF
TRBV10-2,CASRGNNEQFF
TRBV5-1,CASSGYSGGGNIQYF
TRBV7-2,CASSRGDRVGNEQFF
TRBV19,CASGSSLAPYF
TRBV5-1,CASSWTSGGHNEQFF
TRBV19,CASRPGGGPTQYF
TRBV7-6,CASSLSTSGEETQYF
TRBV5-5,CASSLGPGMPGANVLTF
TRBV5-1,CASSPPGRGTEAFF
TRBV24-1,CATSDGQVNSNQPQHF
TRBV2,CASSEYPGIGNTIYF
TRBV6-5,CASSRGVSTDTQYF
TRBV4-1,CASSVRLAGGTDTQYF
TRBV6-5,CATGTGVSHSPLHF
TRBV6-5,CASRRDGNYGYTF
TRBV28,CASTLAGGTDTQYF
TRBV7-9,CASSLPPHGRDTF
TRBV3-1/TRBV3-2,CASSQASGLRSYNSPLHF
TRBV9,CASSVAVGGETQYF
TRBV5-5,CASSILAGPLEQYF
TRBV25-1,CASSDIGPARNNEQFF
TRBV5-1,CASSPGSISYEQYF
TRBV3-1/TRBV3-2,CASSQADRVGELFF
TRBV4-2,CASSQPGGGVTQYF
TRBV9,CASSISGGIGETQYF
TRBV7-2,CASSLAKPQNSGGTQYF
TRBV14,CASSPLSVTGELFF
TRBV15,CATSRDKTGHTIGYEQYF
TRBV4-2,CASSQLQGAPMNTEAFF
TRBV5-4,CASSRGQGSNTGELFF
TRBV19,CASSIEGSPGTGELFF
TRBV30,CAWTPLRGLEQFF
TRBV6-5,CASSYEENQPQHF
TRBV6-2/TRBV6-3,CASSSILRLAGDHYEQYF
TRBV18,CASSPGQAYSKPEAFF
TRBV7-9,CASSLAEGKNIQYF
TRBV2,CASRGYTDTQYF
TRBV29-1,CSAQGLAGTDTQYF
TRBV5-6,CASSLEDSFYGYTF
TRBV24-1,CATSDPGEHRGRTDTQYF
TRBV7-6,CASSSGQGGGEQYF